What follows are 10 T cell receptor beta chains derived from one specimen sequenced in a study of blood T cell repertoires in COVID-19. Sequenced by immunoSEQ multiplex PCR; TCRdb stores in-frame clones only, minus some. The table records some 51,000 clones, approximately 89% of them present only once. Source material: peripheral blood. Every receptor here comes from a man aged 50 to 59 with acute or convalescent COVID-19.

The gene calls are TRBV19 and TRBJ1-2, with a tentative D call TRBD1 (5 bases). The germline gives CDR1 LNHDA, CDR2 SQIVND (reference sequence). CDR3 length: 13 residues. The V gene lost 5 bases and the J gene lost 6 bases, with 13 bases spanning the gap. As DNA, the CDR3 is TGTGCCAGTAGTCTCCGTCAGACAGATGGCTACACCTTC. Its translation is CASSLRQTDGYTF.

V is TRBV4-1 and J is TRBJ2-7, with unresolved D. Trimming left V 0 bases short and J 7 bases short, with 13 bases between. Per germline, CDR1 MGHRA and CDR2 YSYEKL. The CDR3 loop spans 14 amino acids. The CDR3 region has the DNA TGCGCCAGCAGCCAAGAAGTACGCCGCGGAGAGCAGTACTTC. Protein: CASSQEVRRGEQYF.

This rearrangement joins TRBV6-5 to TRBJ2-7; 9 positions match TRBD2. Trimming took 2 bases from V and 6 from J; bases not matched to a gene: 5. The CDR3 is 14 amino acids. CDR1 MNHEY and CDR2 SVGAGI come from the germline V gene. This CDR3 reads CASSYVGSGGEQYF. In nucleotides, the CDR3 is TGTGCCAGCAGTTACGTAGGTAGCGGGGGCGAGCAGTACTTC.

On this clone: An end of the junction differs from the germline gene, which may be a read error. The V gene is TRBV9, the J gene TRBJ2-1; 12 bases fit TRBD2. CDR1 is SGDLS, CDR2 YYNGEE, per germline. The CDR3 loop spans 17 amino acids. Written as DNA, the CDR3 is TGTGCCAGCAGCGTAGTCGGGCTAGCGGGGGGGTACAGTGAGCAGTTCTTC. Translation gives CASSVVGLAGGYSEQFF. The full variable domain, with the rest looked up from reference TRBV9 and TRBJ2-1, is DSGVTQTPKHLITATGQRVTLRCSPRSGDLSVYWYQQSLDQGLQFLIQYYNGEERAKGNILERFSAQQFPDLHSELNLSSLELGDSALYFCASSVVGLAGGYSEQFFGPGTRLTVL.

The chain carries TRBV5-5 and TRBJ1-1; maybe TRBD1 (5 bases). The CDR3 covers 15 residues. Trimming stripped 1 base from V and 2 bases from J, with 12 bases between. Germline V gene lookup returns CDR1 SGHKS and CDR2 YYEKEE (reference sequence). CDR3 residues: CASSLKQDLNTEAFF. In DNA form, the CDR3 reads TGTGCCAGCAGCTTGAAACAGGACCTTAACACTGAAGCTTTCTTT.

The rearrangement links TRBV29-1 to TRBJ1-1; the match to TRBD1 covers 7 bases. CDR3 size: 13 residues. Germline lookup yields CDR1 SQVTM and CDR2 ANQGSEA. The J segment lost 0 bases and the V segment lost 6 bases, leaving 4 bases of the junction unmatched. The CDR3 spells CSVADRVNTEAFF. DNA of the CDR3: TGCAGCGTCGCCGACAGGGTGAACACTGAAGCTTTCTTT.

The chain joins TRBV19 to TRBJ2-3, with TRBD1 matching 7 bases. V lost 5 bases, J lost 4 bases, and 6 bases stayed unmatched. This CDR3 has 14 residues. Germline V gene sequence: CDR1 LNHDA, CDR2 SQIVND (reference sequence). CDR3 amino acids: CASSEWTGSDTQYF. In nucleotides, the CDR3 is TGTGCCAGTAGTGAATGGACAGGTTCAGATACGCAGTATTTT.

The gene calls are TRBV5-1 and TRBJ2-7; D is perhaps TRBD1 (6 bases). Germline CDR1 and CDR2: SGHRS and YFSETQ. V shed 2 bases and J shed 5 bases, with 14 bases lying between them. The length of the CDR3 is 14 residues. For the CDR3, the DNA is TGCGCCAGCAGCTTTAAAGGGGGTTGGCACGAGCAGTACTTC. This gives the protein CASSFKGGWHEQYF.

The chain uses TRBV5-1 and TRBJ2-7; maybe TRBD1 (6 bases). Germline V lookup: CDR1 SGHRS, CDR2 YFSETQ. V was trimmed by 3 bases and J by 4 bases, leaving 14 bases between them. CDR3 length: 14 residues. CDR3 amino acids: CASSSSQGPYEQYF. Here the CDR3 DNA reads TGCGCCAGCAGCTCGTCCCAGGGGCCTTACGAGCAGTACTTC. Complete variable domain (other parts from reference TRBV5-1 and TRBJ2-7): KAGVTQTPRYLIKTRGQQVTLSCSPISGHRSVSWYQQTPGQGLQFLFEYFSETQRNKGNFPGRFSGRQFSNSRSEMNVSTLELGDSALYLCASSSSQGPYEQYFGPGTRLTVT.

The chain employs TRBV6-2 or TRBV6-3 and TRBJ2-3; 8 bases align to TRBD1. The CDR3 covers 15 residues. CDR1 and CDR2 from the germline V gene are MNHEY and SVGEGT. The junction had 7 bases not matched to a gene; V was cut back by 5 bases and J by 3 bases. CDR3 loop: CASSANRGITDTQYF. The DNA of the CDR3 is TGTGCCAGCAGTGCTAACAGGGGGATAACAGATACGCAGTATTTT.